The T cell receptor (beta chain) described here comes from a study of cytomegalovirus exposure and HLA in healthy donors. Regarding the study as a whole: Some public TCRs appeared in many individuals, while most sequences were rare.

This CDR3 has 14 residues. In germline, CDR1 is SGHRS, CDR2 YFSETQ. Deletions cut 4 bases from V and 9 bases from J, with 17 bases between. As regards this clone: The antigen is undetermined.

In the PCR, 60 Vbeta and 13 Jbeta primers were used. Method: immunoSEQ multiplex PCR; TCRdb's copy keeps in-frame clones and lacks some. The sample yields about 150,000 clones, roughly 75% seen once. The receptor was derived from a man aged 18 to 29 in good health and CMV-seronegative. This chain joins TRBV5-1 and TRBJ2-1; D is unresolved. The sample taken for sequencing was PBMCs. The CDR3 here is CASSTALVGGEQFF. CDR3 nucleotides: TGCGCCAGCAGCACCGCTTTAGTTGGTGGTGAGCAGTTCTTC.